This T cell receptor (beta chain) was observed in a study of T cells in Graves' hyperthyroidism and ophthalmopathy. Amplification yielded TCR beta CDR3 regions, with RNA transcripts as the source. With the HTBI primer set, the TCR CDR3 went through a first round of RT-PCR. TCRdb reprocessed the multiplex PCR reads via MiXCR and lists one record per CDR3 protein. The profile shows about 640,000 distinct CDR3 sequences, around 20% of them singletons. The CDR3 is 19 amino acids. V shed 5 bases, J shed 5 bases, and the junction held 18 bases outside the gene matches. Germline lookup yields CDR1 MDHEN and CDR2 SYDVKM.

What was sequenced was blood. V gene TRBV28 combines with J gene TRBJ2-7, with 13 positions matching TRBD2. The TCR originated in a man aged 25 to 45 with Graves' ophthalmopathy. The CDR3 protein is CASSPTGDRGTSGKDEQYF. The CDR3 nucleotides read TGTGCCAGCAGTCCAACAGGCGACAGGGGGACTAGCGGGAAGGACGAGCAGTACTTC.